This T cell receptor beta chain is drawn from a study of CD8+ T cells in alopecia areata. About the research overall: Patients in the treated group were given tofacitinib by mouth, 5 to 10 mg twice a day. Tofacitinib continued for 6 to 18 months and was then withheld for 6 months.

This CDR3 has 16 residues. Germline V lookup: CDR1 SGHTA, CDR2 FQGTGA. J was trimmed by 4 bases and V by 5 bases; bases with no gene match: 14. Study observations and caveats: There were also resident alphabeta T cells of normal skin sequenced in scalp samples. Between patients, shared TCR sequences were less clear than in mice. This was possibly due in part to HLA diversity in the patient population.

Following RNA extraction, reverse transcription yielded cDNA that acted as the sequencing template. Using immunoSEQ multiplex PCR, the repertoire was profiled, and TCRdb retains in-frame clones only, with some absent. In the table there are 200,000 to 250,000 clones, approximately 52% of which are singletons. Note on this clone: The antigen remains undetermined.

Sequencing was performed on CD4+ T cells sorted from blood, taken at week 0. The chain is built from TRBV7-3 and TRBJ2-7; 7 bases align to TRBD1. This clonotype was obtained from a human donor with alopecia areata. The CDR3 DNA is TGTGCCAGCAGCACCGCCGCGACAGGGCTAGGATACGAGCAGTACTTC. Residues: CASSTAATGLGYEQYF.